The 15 T cell receptor beta chains below all came from one sample that was sequenced in a study of T-cell memory formation after mild COVID-19. TCRdb redid the calling of the 5' RACE reads with MiXCR, one entry per CDR3 protein. The sample lists more than 250,000 distinct CDR3 sequences, about a sixth seen once, with around 20% in the top ten. Sequencing was carried out using PBMCs or a T cell subset sorted from them (not recorded which). The receptor source for this set is a young man who had mild COVID-19 (a few samples of this study predate the infection). Cell type and time point are not known.

This clonotype was seen more than once but under ten times. A junction end diverges from the germline sequence, so it may reflect a read error. The chain recombines TRBV5-1 with TRBJ1-2; TRBD1 is a possible D gene (6 bases). Germline CDR1 SGHRS, CDR2 YFSETQ. CDR3 size: 13 residues. The CDR3 loop is CASSLGLGGLGPF. The CDR3 DNA reads as TGCGCCAGCAGCTTGGGACTTGGGGGCCTAGGCCCCTTC.

The chain recombines TRBV12-3 or TRBV12-4 with TRBJ1-5; D is unclear. V was trimmed by 1 base and J by 6 bases, leaving 7 bases between them. This CDR3 has 13 residues. The CDR3: CASSLGEVQPQHF. CDR3 nucleotides: TGTGCCAGCAGTTTAGGGGAGGTTCAGCCCCAGCATTTT.

The rearrangement uses TRBV5-1 and TRBJ2-1; D not resolved. The CDR3 runs 11 residues. In germline, CDR1 is SGHRS, CDR2 YFSETQ. V was pared by 3 bases and J by 7 bases, with 5 bases between. The CDR3 DNA reads as TGCGCCAGCAGCTATCAGAATGAGCAGTTCTTC. Protein product: CASSYQNEQFF.

The table lists this clonotype with many counts. CDR3 nucleotides: TGTGCCACCAGCAGTTTAGGGGGGGAGACCCAGTACTTC. Translated, it gives CATSSLGGETQYF. The chain links TRBV15 to TRBJ2-5; D is tentatively TRBD1 or TRBD2 (6 bases each). Between the trimmed V and J ends, which lost 3 bases and 5 bases, there was a span of 10 bases. CDR3 size: 13 residues. Germline V CDR1 and CDR2: LNHNV, YYDKDF (reference sequence).

The sample holds a few counts of this clonotype. The chain links TRBV5-1 to TRBJ2-5; 9 nucleotides agree with TRBD1. Unmatched junction bases numbered 8, after V lost 5 bases and J lost 3 bases. The V gene's germline CDR1 is SGHRS and CDR2 YFSETQ. This CDR3 contains 15 residues. The CDR3 DNA follows: TGCGCCAGCAGTCGGGACAGGGTATACGAAGAGACCCAGTACTTC. Its translation: CASSRDRVYEETQYF. The complete variable domain, with remaining parts taken from reference TRBV5-1 and TRBJ2-5, reads KAGVTQTPRYLIKTRGQQVTLSCSPISGHRSVSWYQQTPGQGLQFLFEYFSETQRNKGNFPGRFSGRQFSNSRSEMNVSTLELGDSALYLCASSRDRVYEETQYFGPGTRLLVL.

This clonotype has a count of ten or more. CDR3 in amino acids: CATSREDAQETQYF. The CDR3 DNA is TGTGCCACCAGCAGAGAGGATGCGCAAGAGACCCAGTACTTC. The chain is built from TRBV15 and TRBJ2-5; D is unresolved. The CDR3 consists of 14 residues. Trimming removed 0 bases from V and 2 bases from J, with 7 bases in between. Germline assignment: CDR1 LNHNV and CDR2 YYDKDF (reference sequence).

The chain recombines TRBV7-8 with TRBJ1-5; 9 bases are shared with TRBD1. This CDR3 contains 18 residues. Germline V gene data show CDR1 as SGHVS and CDR2 as FQNEAQ. Unmatched junction bases numbered 19, after V lost 5 bases and J lost 8 bases. As DNA, the CDR3 is TGTGCCAGCAGCCCGATGGGGGGGGGACAGGGTCCGCTGAAGCCCCAGCATTTT. Amino acid sequence: CASSPMGGGQGPLKPQHF.

This clonotype showed up many times. V is TRBV28 and J is TRBJ1-4, with 8 bases that match TRBD1. CDR1 MDHEN and CDR2 SYDVKM come from the germline V gene. The CDR3 runs 13 residues. With V trimmed by 9 bases and J by 5 bases, 5 bases remained unmatched. The CDR3 coding sequence is TGTGCCAGTCTGGACAGGGAGAATGAAAAACTGTTTTTT. Amino acid sequence: CASLDRENEKLFF.

This clonotype was observed a handful of times. This sequence joins TRBV5-6 and TRBJ2-7, with a possible D match to TRBD1 (6 bases). Between the trimmed V and J ends, which lost 3 bases and 3 bases, there was a span of 13 bases. The CDR3 runs 14 residues. Germline V CDR1 and CDR2: SGHDT, YYEEEE. In DNA, the CDR3 is TGTGCCAGCAGCTCCCCGCGACAGGACTACGAGCAGTACGTC. Amino acids: CASSSPRQDYEQYV.

This clonotype was seen a few times. The V call is TRBV7-2, the J call TRBJ1-1; perhaps TRBD1 as D (5 bases). Germline V gives CDR1 SGHTA, CDR2 FQGNSA. The CDR3 consists of 14 residues. Deletions cut 8 bases from V and 0 bases from J, with 13 bases between. The CDR3 region is CASQRAGVNTEAFF. CDR3 coding DNA: TGTGCCAGCCAGCGGGCGGGGGTGAACACTGAAGCTTTCTTT.

This clonotype was counted many times. This chain's CDR3 is CASSLSSGGGFNEQFF. CDR3 in DNA: TGTGCCAGCAGCTTAAGTAGCGGGGGCGGGTTTAATGAGCAGTTCTTC. The chain couples TRBV7-2 to TRBJ2-1; 9 bases fit TRBD2. CDR3 size: 16 residues. J was trimmed by 7 bases and V by 2 bases; bases with no gene match: 9. Germline V gives CDR1 SGHTA, CDR2 FQGNSA.

The gene calls are TRBV12-3 or TRBV12-4 and TRBJ1-2; D is possibly TRBD1 (5 bases). V was clipped by 5 bases and J by 2 bases, with 9 bases between them. CDR3 length: 13 amino acids. The CDR3 protein is CASSNSGNYGYTF. The CDR3 DNA sequence: TGTGCCAGCAGTAATTCAGGGAACTATGGCTACACCTTC.

The rearrangement joins TRBV7-9 to TRBJ2-7; 7 bases align to TRBD2. V trimming: 5 bases; J trimming: 2 bases; junction bases outside the gene matches: 12. The CDR3 is 16 amino acids. Per germline, CDR1 SEHNR and CDR2 FQNEAQ (reference sequence). The DNA for the CDR3 is TGTGCCAGCAGCCCACTCCGGGGAGGGAGCCCCTACGAGCAGTACGTC. Translation gives CASSPLRGGSPYEQYV.

The J gene is TRBJ2-2, the V gene TRBV9; 9 nucleotides align to TRBD1. Germline lookup yields CDR1 SGDLS and CDR2 YYNGEE. V shed 1 base, J shed 2 bases, and the junction held 3 bases outside the gene matches. The CDR3 is made up of 16 amino acids. CDR3: CASSVYTGGNTGELFF. The CDR3 DNA is TGTGCCAGCAGCGTATATACAGGGGGCAACACCGGGGAGCTGTTTTTT.

This clonotype was counted a few times. An end of the junction does not agree with germline; a read error may underlie this. The chain is built from TRBV9 and TRBJ2-1; 9 bases line up with TRBD1. The CDR3 covers 12 residues. CDR1 and CDR2 from the germline V gene are SGDLS and YYNGEE. CDR3 nucleotides: TGTGCCAGCAGCTTAGACGGGACAGGGTTCATCTTC. Protein product: CASSLDGTGFIF.